Below, 14 T cell receptor beta chains from the same sample are listed, as sequenced in a study of blood T cell repertoires in COVID-19. Data came from immunoSEQ multiplex PCR; TCRdb stores just in-frame clones and leaves some out. The data hold 150,000 to 200,000 clones, with almost 90% observed a single time. The sequenced material came from peripheral blood. These receptor sequences come from a man in his fifties with acute or convalescent COVID-19.

V and J are TRBV28 and TRBJ1-5, with D hard to call. Trimming removed 6 bases at V and 4 bases at J, with 16 bases between. The CDR3 sequence is 15 residues long. Germline loops: CDR1 MDHEN, CDR2 SYDVKM. CDR3 nucleotide sequence: TGTGCCAGCAGCCTCCGAGGGAGAAAAAATCAGCCCCAGCATTTT. Encoded protein: CASSLRGRKNQPQHF.

This clone was counted a single time. This sequence joins TRBV28 and TRBJ1-6; 8 nucleotides agree with TRBD1. Germline-derived CDR1 and CDR2 are MDHEN and SYDVKM. The CDR3 consists of 16 residues. The V gene end was trimmed by 4 bases and the J gene end by 3 bases; junction bases not matched to a gene: 5. In DNA form, the CDR3 reads TGTGCCAGCAGTTGGGGACAGGACCGCTATAATTCACCCCTCCACTTT. Residues: CASSWGQDRYNSPLHF.

This clone has just one count. The sample contains more than one DNA sequence encoding this CDR3. The gene calls are TRBV18 and TRBJ1-1; D possibly corresponds to TRBD1 (5 bases). CDR3 length equals 14 residues. Trimming cost V 1 base and J 1 base, with 7 bases left between them. CDR1 KGHSH and CDR2 LQKENI come from the germline V gene. In nucleotides, the CDR3 is TGTGCCAGCTCACCACTCGGGGGGAACACTGAAGCTTTCTTT. Translation: CASSPLGGNTEAFF.

This chain uses TRBV27 with TRBJ2-3; 8 bases are a match to TRBD2. This CDR3 contains 14 residues. Trimming took 6 bases from V and 2 from J; bases not matched to a gene: 4. The germline V gene has CDR1 MNHEY and CDR2 SMNVEV (reference sequence). The CDR3 nucleotides are TGTGCCAGCAGAATAGCGGGAACCACAGATACGCAGTATTTT. Translated: CASRIAGTTDTQYF.

The chain employs TRBV18 and TRBJ2-3; no reliable D call. V shed 5 bases and J shed 1 base, with 19 bases lying between them. The CDR3 sequence is 17 residues long. Germline values: CDR1 KGHSH, CDR2 LQKENI. CDR3 loop: CASSSRRSGPGTDTQYF. CDR3 bases: TGTGCCAGCTCATCAAGAAGGTCAGGTCCCGGCACAGATACGCAGTATTTT.

This chain joins TRBV3-1 (or the pseudogene TRBV3-2) and TRBJ2-1; D is perhaps TRBD2 (6 bases). In germline, CDR1 is LGHDT, CDR2 YNNKEL (reference sequence). The V end was cut by 7 bases, the J end by 5 bases, with 15 bases between. This CDR3 is built from 14 residues. CDR3 region: CASNGRGGDNEQFF. DNA of the CDR3: TGTGCCAGCAACGGAAGAGGCGGGGACAATGAGCAGTTCTTC.

The gene calls are TRBV21-1 and TRBJ1-1; the DNA was not compared with TRBD1, the D call given in the table. TRBV21-1 is an annotated pseudogene. The CDR3 extends over 16 amino acids. The CDR3 sequence: CASSKGNQGLNTEAFF. CDR3 DNA: TGTGCCAGCAGCAAAGGAAATCAGGGGCTGAACACTGAAGCTTTCTTT.

This chain links TRBV4-1 with TRBJ2-5, with D possibly matching TRBD2 (5 bases). Germline V lookup: CDR1 MGHRA, CDR2 YSYEKL. Deletions cut 4 bases from V and 5 bases from J, with 8 bases between. The CDR3 contains 12 residues. In DNA form, the CDR3 reads TGCGCCAGCAGCCTGCCGGGGGAGACCCAGTACTTC. The encoded protein is CASSLPGETQYF.

The rearrangement links TRBV6-5 to TRBJ1-1, with 9 bases identical to TRBD1. The germline V gene encodes CDR1 MNHEY and CDR2 SVGAGI. CDR3 length: 14 residues. V was pared by 6 bases and J by 8 bases, with 10 bases of the junction left unmatched. The CDR3 region is CASSKDRGRWEAFF. The DNA for the CDR3 is TGTGCCAGCAGCAAGGACAGGGGCAGATGGGAAGCTTTCTTT.

The V call is TRBV6-6, the J call TRBJ2-6, with D unresolved. The CDR3 is made up of 16 amino acids. Deletions cut 5 bases from V and 0 bases from J, with 11 bases between. CDR1 and CDR2 from the germline V gene are MNHNY and SVGAGI (reference sequence). CDR3 sequence: CASSPTRNSGANVLTF. Written as DNA, the CDR3 is TGTGCCAGCAGTCCAACACGAAACTCTGGGGCCAACGTCCTGACTTTC.

The chain joins TRBV28 to TRBJ1-6, with D hard to call. Trimming stripped 6 bases from V and 7 bases from J, with 13 bases between. Looked up from germline, CDR1 is MDHEN and CDR2 is SYDVKM. The CDR3 runs to 14 residues. In nucleotides, the CDR3 is TGTGCCAGCAGCCCCGCGCAGCGGAATTCACCCCTCCACTTT. The encoded protein is CASSPAQRNSPLHF. Full variable domain (missing parts from reference TRBV28 and TRBJ1-6): DVKVTQSSRYLVKRTGEKVFLECVQDMDHENMFWYRQDPGLGLRLIYFSYDVKMKEKGDIPEGYSVSREKKERFSLILESASTNQTSMYLCASSPAQRNSPLHFGNGTRLTVT.

The CDR3 sequence: CSVDRGNTGELFF. The CDR3 DNA follows: TGCAGCGTTGATCGGGGGAACACCGGGGAGCTGTTTTTT. The chain combines TRBV29-1 with TRBJ2-2, with a weak D call TRBD2 (5 bases). CDR1 is SQVTM and CDR2 is ANQGSEA in the germline V gene. V gave up 3 bases and J gave up 1 base, with 6 bases separating them. CDR3 length: 13 residues.

The V call is TRBV5-1, the J call TRBJ1-2; 7 nucleotides line up with TRBD1. CDR3 length: 14 amino acids. Germline V gives CDR1 SGHRS, CDR2 YFSETQ. J gave up 7 bases and V 4 bases, and 10 bases lay outside the gene matches. CDR3 in DNA: TGCGCCAGCAGCCGATTGGGACAGAGAAGTGGCTACACCTTC. Its protein is CASSRLGQRSGYTF.

The chain has TRBV6-2 or TRBV6-3 and TRBJ1-5; 9 nucleotides match TRBD1. This CDR3 comprises 17 residues. The germline V gene has CDR1 MNHEY and CDR2 SVGEGT. Losses at the gene ends were 5 bases for V and 1 base for J; bases not matched to a gene: 9. CDR3 region: CASSRADRGGSNQPQHF. The CDR3 bases are TGTGCCAGCAGTCGGGCGGACAGGGGTGGGAGCAATCAGCCCCAGCATTTT.